A selection of T cell receptor beta chains follows, all from one sample in a study of cytomegalovirus exposure and HLA in healthy donors. Profiled with immunoSEQ multiplex PCR; TCRdb holds only in-frame clones, not every one. The repertoire has tens of thousands of clones, just over 70% of them found once; the top ten carry approximately 8.2%. The sequenced sample consisted of PBMCs. All receptors come from a man between 60 and 75 years old in good health and CMV-seronegative. Both conserved end residues are part of each CDR3. A D gene is named only where the DNA matches it firmly. Clone sizes are given selectively: once, few, many, or a class where the clone is expanded.

J | size | V | D | DNA | CDR3
TRBJ2-5 | once | TRBV7-9 | TRBD2 | TGTGCCAGCAGCTTATTCGCGGGGGGCCGTAGAGAGACCCAGTACTTC | CASSLFAGGRRETQYF
TRBJ1-5 | - | TRBV6-1 | TRBD1 | TGTGCCAGCAGTGTAAATCAGGGGGCGGGTCAGCCCCAGCATTTT | CASSVNQGAGQPQHF
TRBJ2-7 | - | TRBV7-9 | TRBD2 | TGTGCCAGCCGACGGGGGGGCTACGAGCAGTACTTC | CASRRGGYEQYF
TRBJ1-5 | - | TRBV28 | TRBD1 | TGTGCCAGCAGGCAGACAGGGGCTCAGCCCCAGCATTTT | CASRQTGAQPQHF
TRBJ1-1 | - | TRBV29-1 | - | TGCAGCGTTGAAGAGCCGGGGTTTGAAGCTTTCTTT | CSVEEPGFEAFF
TRBJ1-3 | - | TRBV6-5 | - | TGTGCCAGCAGTCAGGGTAGCTCTGGAAACACCATATATTTT | CASSQGSSGNTIYF
TRBJ2-4 | once | TRBV10-2 | - | TGCGCCAGCAGTGAGCAGAGGGGGTCAAACATTCAGTACTTC | CASSEQRGSNIQYF
TRBJ1-3 | - | TRBV28 | - | TGTGCCAGCATCCGGGGGAGCTCTGGAAACACCATATATTTT | CASIRGSSGNTIYF
TRBJ1-2 | - | TRBV11-1 | - | TGTGCCAGCAGCTTAGATTGGGACTCCGGCTACACCTTC | CASSLDWDSGYTF
TRBJ2-5 | - | TRBV2 | - | TGTGCCAGCAGTGAGGTCTGGCTTGAGACCCAGTACTTC | CASSEVWLETQYF
TRBJ2-7 | - | TRBV11-3 | - | TGTGCCAGCAGCTTAGGGCCCCAGGACGAGCAGTACTTC | CASSLGPQDEQYF
TRBJ2-3 | - | TRBV25-1 | - | TGTGCCAGCAGTGAACTCGACAGGGGAGGGACAGATACGCAGTATTTT | CASSELDRGGTDTQYF
TRBJ2-1 | - | TRBV9 | - | TGTGCCAGCAGCGTAGGTGCGGGGAATGAGCAGTTCTTC | CASSVGAGNEQFF
TRBJ2-3 | few | TRBV7-2 | TRBD2 | TGTGCCAGCAGCTTATTTGCCCAAGCGGGGGAAGATACGCAGTATTTT | CASSLFAQAGEDTQYF
TRBJ2-7 | - | TRBV28 | TRBD1 | TGTGCCAGCAGTGTCCAGACAGGGTCTTACGAGCAGTACTTC | CASSVQTGSYEQYF
TRBJ2-4 | - | TRBV18 | TRBD1 | TGTGCCAGCTCACCAGAGACAGGGAAAAACATTCAGTACTTC | CASSPETGKNIQYF
TRBJ2-5 | - | TRBV5-6 | - | TGTGCCAGCAGCTTACAGGGACAAGAGACCCAGTACTTC | CASSLQGQETQYF
TRBJ1-1 | - | TRBV7-2 | - | TGTGCCACACTCCTACAGGGAACGAACACTGAAGCTTTCTTT | CATLLQGTNTEAFF
TRBJ2-3 | - | TRBV11-2 | - | TGTGCCAGCCGGTCCCCCTACCGCACAGATACGCAGTATTTT | CASRSPYRTDTQYF
TRBJ2-7 | - | TRBV10-3 | TRBD2 | TGTGCCATTAGAGACCTAGCGGTAGGGGTTCGCGAGCAGTACTTC | CAIRDLAVGVREQYF
TRBJ2-7 | - | TRBV7-2 | TRBD1 | TGTGCCAGCAGCTTAGCTTACGGGACAGGGGCCGAGCAGTACTTC | CASSLAYGTGAEQYF
TRBJ2-7 | - | TRBV11-2 | TRBD2 | TGTGCCAGCAGCTTGGGGGGGGGTTCCTACGAGCAGTACTTC | CASSLGGGSYEQYF
TRBJ1-1 | - | TRBV28 | - | TGTGCCAGCAGTTTAAAAGGGTATGGGAGAGCTTTCTTT | CASSLKGYGRAFF
TRBJ2-1 | - | TRBV7-8 | TRBD2 | TGTGCCAGCAGCCTATCCCGGACTAGCGGAAATGAGCAGTTCTTC | CASSLSRTSGNEQFF